This record covers a single T cell receptor (beta chain). The antigen it binds to is not known. This sample was included in a study of cytomegalovirus exposure and HLA in healthy donors (dated by TCRdb to about 2017). About the investigation overall: In an earlier analysis of around 540 of the donors, 276 Gb of sequence data and 90 million to 130 million unique TCR beta sequences from roughly 180 million T cells were reported. A later analysis re-analyzed previously published TCR beta repertoires from roughly 600 donors and added high-resolution HLA genotyping to study TCR occurrence patterns. The study used immunosequencing to profile the T cell repertoires of 670 or so subjects and linked those repertoires to cytomegalovirus serostatus. The genetic ancestry cluster associated with self-reported Caucasian donors included around 76% of the 398 genotyped donors. All discovery cohort repertoires had been generated on a single sequencing platform. Along with the approximately 700-subject first cohort, a separate validation cohort of about 110 different subjects was used. HLA typing covered class I and class II loci at four-digit resolution. Rather than drawing on any new phenotypic data, the later analysis identified candidate immune exposures from TCR beta sequences and the way those sequences occurred across donors. In an earlier analysis of 500 to 650 of the donors, high-throughput TCR beta sequencing was used to judge whether each TCR beta V gene segment behaved as functional or pseudogenic. A handful of DR-DQ haplotypes were handled as single units for association and clustering because linkage in the cohort was strong. An early release that covered roughly 600 HLA-typed donors contained approximately 290 gigabases of sequencing data and some 87 million unique TCR sequences. The aim of the study was to test whether cataloging public T cell receptors could identify signatures of past pathogen exposure. Among around 400 genotyped donors of the cohort, an average of roughly 240,000 unique TCR beta nucleotide sequences were sequenced per donor, roughly a sixth of them non-productive. The study combined high-throughput TCR immunosequencing, statistical association of individual TCRs with disease status, and machine learning to predict cytomegalovirus infection status. Donor age, sex, ethnicity and CMV serostatus were compiled together with the repertoire data. The number of typed donors differed by locus: about 629-630 for A, B, C, DRB1 and DQB1; 500 to 550 for DQA1; 600 to 610 for DPA1; and about 470 for DPB1. A later genetic analysis took genome-wide SNP genotypes for about 55% of the 666 donors and used that subset as a discovery cohort. The paper as a whole reports these results and caveats: Because some donors lacked HLA typing at each locus, the association tests relied only on the typed subset. Correlated functional status among segregating V segments might reflect linkage disequilibrium, but an unknown experimental factor could not be ruled out. The only immune exposure information available for the cohort was CMV serostatus. This cohort had only TCR beta chains sequenced, and the lack of alpha or paired-chain data limited which features could be detected. In vitro tests confirmed that three of the cytomegalovirus-associated TCR beta chains recognize cytomegalovirus antigens. Most TCR sequences were seen in very few donors, while some public TCRs were found in many individuals. At a false discovery rate of 0.05, a later analysis linked around 15,000 TCR beta sequences to specific HLA alleles. Some IMGT-functional V segments, including TRBV6-2 and TRBV6-3, could not be distinguished by the 87-base-pair reads and were therefore excluded. A later analysis found that HLA-associated TCR beta chains were more clonally expanded and had lower generation probabilities than equally common non-associated chains. An association between a missense DCLRE1C variant and V-gene and J-gene trimming of TCR beta chains was found in a later genetic analysis and replicated in an independent cohort. According to a later analysis, most CMV-associated TCR beta chains appeared to be HLA-restricted, and the HLA associations seemed to be driven largely by CMV exposure. According to the authors, the approach could potentially be generalized to other disease states and immunological phenotypes. In an earlier analysis of some 540 of the donors, most TCR beta V segments appeared in productive rearrangements about 90% or about 30% of the time, broadly matching IMGT annotations. A further reported finding was that TCR beta sequences accurately predicted the HLA-A and HLA-B alleles for most subjects in the first cohort. When HLA alleles, especially DR and DQ, strongly co-occurred, TCR associations were difficult to assign to individual alleles. The classifier was reported to diagnose cytomegalovirus status with high specificity and sensitivity in both the original cohort and the validation cohort. A total of 150 to 200 TCR beta chains were listed by the study as associated with cytomegalovirus. The presence/absence analyses assumed that sequencing depth was roughly uniform across donors, and that assumption may not be true. The sequencing pipeline was judged likely to have produced a cluster of highly shared sequence variants as a technical artifact. According to a later analysis, parvovirus B19, influenza, CMV and Epstein-Barr virus appeared linked to several top co-occurrence clusters. In a later genetic analysis, fewer N-insertions in productive TCRs were reported among donors in an Asian-associated ancestry cluster than the approximately 710-donor mean. The earlier analysis of 450 to 700 of the donors excluded 15 to 20 rarely observed V segments, including chromosome 9 orphons, because counts were too low. In a later analysis, TCR association rates were found to vary across HLA loci, with the most associated TCRs seen for DRB1 alleles and the fewest for HLA-C alleles.

The cohort comprised under 700 healthy bone marrow donors. Cohort members were all nominally healthy when sampled, although unrecorded immune exposures were likely present. The donor was CMV seropositive and belonged to the group of around 300 seropositive cohort members. Every donor gave a peripheral blood sample, and the peripheral blood mononuclear cells from that sample were used for TCR beta sequencing. The Qiagen DNeasy Blood Extraction Kit was used to extract genomic DNA from the blood cell samples. Trimmed from V: 8 bases; trimmed from J: 8 bases; junction bases lacking a gene match: 15. Including cysteine and phenylalanine, the CDR3 has 16 amino acids. CDR3 DNA only is kept here, 48 bases in frame from base 1. Sequences SGHAT (CDR1) and FQNNGV (CDR2) are obtained from the germline V gene. The library came from the immunoSEQ multiplex PCR assay. For the multiplex PCR, a mixture combining 60 forward primers for TCR Vbeta segments and 13 reverse primers for TCR Jbeta segments was used. The CDR3 region of rearranged TCR beta genes was amplified from genomic DNA with a multiplex PCR assay. The amplified TCR beta libraries were sequenced on the Illumina HiSeq System as 87-base-pair reads. The source study handled its data this way. A later analysis counted some 80 million unique TCR beta chains across the roughly 700 repertoires, and 9 million to 14 million of these chains were shared by at least two donors. Raw reads were error-corrected and collapsed into unique sequences by a nearest-neighbor algorithm in which closely related sequences were merged to remove PCR and sequencing errors. CDR3 sequences were aligned to IMGT reference sequences to assign V, D and J gene segments. Each retained sequence needed at least a six-nucleotide match to both a V gene segment and a J gene segment. Rearrangements were called productive when the CDR3 lacked stop codons and stayed in frame with V and J; all others were non-productive. CDR3 was defined by IMGT convention, running from the second conserved V-encoded cysteine to the conserved J-encoded phenylalanine. The earlier analysis of 587 of the donors excluded sequences that lacked an unambiguous match to a single V gene segment. An earlier analysis of several hundred of the donors called V segments functional above 56.7% productive rearrangements and segregating when the between-donor standard deviation exceeded 5%. A statistical classification framework was developed to diagnose cytomegalovirus status using the catalog of TCR beta chain sequences. In a later analysis, TCR nucleotide sequences were compared against IMGT/GENE-DB human TR gene sequences so that V and J genes could be assigned. In a later analysis, CDR3 sequences and most-parsimonious VDJ recombination scenarios were assigned using the TCRdist pipeline. In a later analysis, each TCR beta chain was defined by its CDR3 amino acid sequence together with its V-gene family, and reads without a unique V-gene family were excluded. As a way to deal with suspected cross-contamination and a sequencing artifact, a later analysis dropped 592 nucleotide sequences that were highly shared and had low generation probability. In a later analysis, a clonal expansion index for each public chain was calculated from normalized within-repertoire ranks of inferred template counts. Generation probabilities in a later analysis came from a VDJ recombination model fitted to out-of-frame rearrangements, and those results were checked against IGoR. A later analysis scored TCR-TCR, TCR-HLA and TCR-CMV co-occurrence with hypergeometric tests, applying a repertoire-size bias correction to TCR pairs. To estimate false discovery rates, a later analysis permuted the HLA or CMV assignments 20 times. A later analysis grouped co-occurring TCRs with DBSCAN, adding TCRdist sequence similarity when clustering within HLA-allele-positive subsets. Repertoires with fewer than 30,000 or more than 120,000 public chains were left out of co-occurrence clustering, as were five repertoires with anomalous nucleotide sharing. Not all clones reach the TCRdb copy of this immuneACCESS table, which keeps in-frame sequences only. Checked studies attribute under half of the gap to unresolved V genes and leave the rest unexplained. V and J calls and clone size follow that table, whereas D and trimming were derived from the DNA. The sample table on file contains around 210,000 clones. Of the sample, 0.95% to 1.3% is held by the ten largest clones.

The sample consisted of PBMCs. This sequence was found in a girl aged 2-15 years in good health and CMV-seropositive. Rearrangement joined TRBV11-2 to TRBJ2-1; a stretch of 10 junction bases matches TRBD2. DNA sequence: TGTGCCAGCGCCGTTAGCGGGAGGACCGGGGGGGATGAGCAGTTCTTC. This yields the protein CASAVSGRTGGDEQFF.